Listed here are 32 T cell receptor beta chains from one sample, sequenced in a study of brain metastases from non-small cell lung cancer. TCRdb's copy holds only in-frame clones and misses some; the assay was immunoSEQ multiplex PCR. The repertoire consists of about 4,500 clones, with roughly 89% occurring once and the leading ten covering 2.5% to 3.5%. The sample consisted of primary lung tumor tissue. These TCRs come from a donor at least 40 years old with non-small cell lung cancer.

V is TRBV15 and J is TRBJ1-2, with 8 bases lining up with TRBD1. The CDR3 has 15 amino acids. Germline CDR1 and CDR2: LNHNV and YYDKDF (reference sequence). The V gene end was trimmed by 0 bases and the J gene end by 7 bases; junction bases not matched to a gene: 7. CDR3 bases: TGTGCCACCAGCAGAGATCCCCAGGGGGCAGGTGGCTACACCTTC. Translating gives CATSRDPQGAGGYTF.

This sequence joins TRBV21-1 and TRBJ2-7; TRBD1 was called by the table and not checked on the DNA. TRBV21-1 is termed a pseudogene. The CDR3 consists of 12 residues. CDR3 loop: CASSKDSYEQYF. CDR3 DNA sequence: TGTGCCAGCAGCAAAGACAGCTACGAGCAGTACTTC.

The chain combines TRBV9 with TRBJ2-3; no definite D call. Looked up from germline, CDR1 is SGDLS and CDR2 is YYNGEE. CDR3 length: 15 amino acids. Trimming left V 2 bases short and J 0 bases short, with 10 bases between. CDR3 sequence: CASSVGPSSTDTQYF. The CDR3 DNA follows: TGTGCCAGCAGCGTTGGTCCTTCCAGCACAGATACGCAGTATTTT.

The chain uses TRBV5-4 and TRBJ1-2, with a tentative D call TRBD1 (5 bases). CDR1 is SGHNT and CDR2 is YYREEE in the germline V gene (reference sequence). The CDR3 has 14 amino acids. V dropped 2 bases and J dropped 2 bases, with 10 bases sitting between them. Written as DNA, the CDR3 is TGTGCCAGCAGCTTTGGCGACAGCAACTATGGCTACACCTTC. Residues: CASSFGDSNYGYTF. Filled out from reference TRBV5-4 and TRBJ1-2, the complete variable domain reads ETGVTQSPTHLIKTRGQQVTLRCSSQSGHNTVSWYQQALGQGPQFIFQYYREEENGRGNFPPRFSGLQFPNYSSELNVNALELDDSALYLCASSFGDSNYGYTFGSGTRLTVV.

The rearrangement uses TRBV9 and TRBJ2-2, with 7 bases identical to TRBD2. V lost 3 bases and J lost 5; bases outside the gene matches: 10. Germline V gene data show CDR1 as SGDLS and CDR2 as YYNGEE. This CDR3 contains 16 residues. CDR3 sequence (DNA): TGTGCCAGCAGCGCCGGACTAGTTGGATGGACCGGGGAGCTGTTTTTT. Protein: CASSAGLVGWTGELFF.

The chain combines TRBV24-1 with TRBJ1-4; D remains ambiguous. The V gene lost 5 bases and the J gene lost 3 bases, with 12 bases spanning the gap. The CDR3 has 15 residues. Per germline, CDR1 KGHDR and CDR2 SFDVKD. The CDR3 region is CATSGRTAANEKLFF. The CDR3 DNA follows: TGTGCCACCAGTGGTCGGACGGCTGCTAATGAAAAACTGTTTTTT.

The chain links TRBV6-5 to TRBJ2-5; no firm D call. Germline-derived CDR1 and CDR2 are MNHEY and SVGAGI. The ends were cut back, 5 bases at V and 10 bases at J, with 11 bases in the middle. The CDR3 has 11 amino acids. CDR3 DNA sequence: TGTGCCAGCAGTCCCGGTATGATCCAGTACTTC. Translating it yields CASSPGMIQYF.

V gene TRBV5-1 combines with J gene TRBJ2-2, with 7 bases that match TRBD1. Germline assignment: CDR1 SGHRS and CDR2 YFSETQ. V lost 4 bases and J lost 7; bases outside the gene matches: 7. The CDR3 length is 14 residues. CDR3 coding DNA: TGCGCCAGCAGCCTGGGGACAGTCTACGGGGAGCTGTTTTTT. It encodes CASSLGTVYGELFF.

The V and J genes are TRBV19 and TRBJ2-3; no clear D gene. The CDR3 has 13 amino acids. The V end lost 6 bases, the J end lost 4 bases, and 11 bases lay between the germline ends. Germline V gene sequence: CDR1 LNHDA, CDR2 SQIVND (reference sequence). The CDR3 nucleotides read TGTGCCAGTAGCGTCGGATTTGCAGATACGCAGTATTTT. Protein product: CASSVGFADTQYF.

This chain links TRBV5-4 with TRBJ2-5; D call uncertain. This CDR3 has 13 amino acids. V shed 2 bases and J shed 2 bases, with 7 bases lying between them. Germline CDR1 reads SGHNT; CDR2 reads YYREEE (reference sequence). Here the CDR3 reads CASSLVKQETQYF. CDR3 nucleotide sequence: TGTGCCAGCAGCTTAGTGAAACAAGAGACCCAGTACTTC.

This rearrangement joins TRBV7-2 to TRBJ2-3, with TRBD2 matching over 9 bases. CDR1 and CDR2 from the germline V gene are SGHTA and FQGNSA. The junction had 7 bases not matched to a gene; V was cut back by 5 bases and J by 4 bases. The CDR3 runs to 15 residues. This CDR3 is CASSVLGGGADTQYF. CDR3 sequence (DNA): TGTGCCAGCAGCGTCCTGGGCGGGGGGGCAGATACGCAGTATTTT.

The chain combines TRBV30 with TRBJ1-1, with a tentative D call TRBD1 (5 bases). The CDR3 consists of 14 residues. Germline V gene lookup returns CDR1 GTSNPN and CDR2 SVGIG (reference sequence). V was shortened by 1 base and J by 4 bases, with 13 bases between the two germline ends. Here the CDR3 DNA reads TGTGCCTGGAGTGAACCAGGGAAGAGCACTGAAGCTTTCTTT. The encoded protein is CAWSEPGKSTEAFF.

This clone was seen a handful of times. J is TRBJ1-3 and V is TRBV7-9, with D possibly TRBD1 on 6 matching bases. Germline V gene sequence: CDR1 SEHNR, CDR2 FQNEAQ (reference sequence). V dropped 3 bases and J dropped 0 bases, with 15 bases sitting between them. This CDR3 is 17 amino acids long. CDR3 region: CASSLGTQGLSGNTIYF. The CDR3 DNA follows: TGTGCCAGCAGCTTGGGGACACAGGGACTCTCTGGAAACACCATATATTTT.

This chain links TRBV7-2 with TRBJ2-7; 9 nucleotides agree with TRBD1. Germline CDR1 SGHTA, CDR2 FQGNSA. The V segment lost 5 bases and the J segment 6 bases; nucleotides outside the gene matches: 2. This CDR3 has 12 amino acids. CDR3 sequence: CASSRTGVEQYF. The CDR3 DNA follows: TGTGCCAGCAGCCGGACAGGGGTCGAGCAGTACTTC.

The genes are TRBV2 and TRBJ1-1, with D perhaps matching TRBD1 (5 bases). This CDR3 contains 14 residues. Trimming stripped 4 bases from V and 4 bases from J, with 13 bases between. Germline CDR1 reads SNHLY; CDR2 reads FYNNEI. The CDR3: CASSVAREGTEAFF. The CDR3 coding sequence is TGTGCCAGCAGTGTGGCCAGGGAGGGCACTGAAGCTTTCTTT.

This chain links TRBV27 with TRBJ2-7; 9 bases fit TRBD2. From germline, CDR1 is MNHEY and CDR2 SMNVEV (reference sequence). The CDR3 is 17 amino acids. J was trimmed by 6 bases and V by 2 bases; bases with no gene match: 14. In DNA, the CDR3 is TGTGCCAGCAGTTTACTTAGCGGGAGCGGTGGGGGTACCGAGCAGTACTTC. Translating it yields CASSLLSGSGGGTEQYF.

The rearrangement joins TRBV2 to TRBJ2-7; 12 nucleotides match TRBD1. The germline V gene has CDR1 SNHLY and CDR2 FYNNEI. CDR3 length: 15 residues. After removal of 6 bases from V and 7 bases from J, the junction contained 10 bases not matched to a gene. The CDR3 loop reads CASSFGTGGAGEQYF. The CDR3 DNA follows: TGTGCCAGCAGCTTCGGGACAGGGGGCGCGGGGGAGCAGTACTTC. The full variable domain, rest sourced from reference TRBV2 and TRBJ2-7, is EPEVTQTPSHQVTQMGQEVILRCVPISNHLYFYWYRQILGQKVEFLVSFYNNEISEKSEIFDDQFSVERPDGSNFTLKIRSTKLEDSAMYFCASSFGTGGAGEQYFGPGTRLTVT.

The chain joins TRBV6-2 or TRBV6-3 to TRBJ1-2; perhaps TRBD1 as D (5 bases). The CDR3 contains 12 residues. CDR1 is MNHEY and CDR2 is SVGEGT in the germline V gene. V lost 5 bases to trimming and J lost 5 bases, with 9 bases between them. CDR3 loop: CASSVQAYGYTF. The CDR3 bases are TGTGCCAGCAGTGTACAGGCTTATGGCTACACCTTC.

The chain uses TRBV24-1 and TRBJ2-7; 9 bases are a match to TRBD2. The CDR3 contains 16 residues. CDR1 and CDR2 from the germline V gene are KGHDR and SFDVKD. The V gene end was trimmed by 0 bases and the J gene end by 3 bases; junction bases not matched to a gene: 5. DNA for the CDR3: TGTGCCACCAGTGATTTGAGTGCGGGAGGGCTCTACGAGCAGTACTTC. Its protein product is CATSDLSAGGLYEQYF.

Comment on this clone: An end of the junction does not agree with germline; a read error may underlie this. The same CDR3 is also encoded by other DNA sequences in this sample. This sequence joins TRBV4-3 and TRBJ1-5, with D hard to call. CDR1 and CDR2 from the germline V gene are LGHNA and YSLEER. This CDR3 is built from 16 residues. The CDR3 sequence is CASSQDRIQAGQPQHF. The CDR3 coding sequence is TGCGCCAGCAGCCAAGATAGAATACAAGCGGGTCAGCCTCAGCATTTT.

The rearrangement links TRBV6-1 to TRBJ1-6; D gene ambiguous. Germline V gene sequence: CDR1 MNHNS, CDR2 SASEGT. The ends were cut back, 1 base at V and 6 bases at J, with 7 bases in the middle. This CDR3 has 14 amino acids. The CDR3 nucleotides read TGTGCCAGCAGTGAAGTGGCAGTTAATTCACCCCTCCACTTT. Residues: CASSEVAVNSPLHF.

This clone was found once. This rearrangement joins TRBV20-1 to TRBJ1-5; D is unclear. With 3 bases removed from V and 1 base from J, the gap between germline ends came to 7 bases. Germline V gene lookup returns CDR1 DFQATT and CDR2 SNEGSKA (reference sequence). The CDR3 has 13 residues. CDR3 residues: CSASQQSNQPQHF. The CDR3 DNA follows: TGCAGTGCTAGTCAACAGAGCAATCAGCCCCAGCATTTT.

This chain connects TRBV13 to TRBJ2-7, with D perhaps TRBD1 (6 bases). CDR3 length: 17 residues. V was trimmed by 5 bases and J by 0 bases, leaving 20 bases between them. The germline V gene encodes CDR1 PRHDT and CDR2 FYEKMQ (reference sequence). The DNA for the CDR3 is TGTGCCAGCAGCCAAAGGACCGGGACACTGCTCTCCTACGAGCAGTACTTC. This codes for CASSQRTGTLLSYEQYF.

The chain carries TRBV10-1 and TRBJ1-5, with D hard to call. In germline, CDR1 is WNHNN, CDR2 SYGVQD (reference sequence). Deletions cut 5 bases from V and 4 bases from J, with 6 bases between. The CDR3 is 12 residues long. The chain's CDR3 is CASSPTNQPQHF. DNA for the CDR3: TGCGCCAGCAGTCCTACTAATCAGCCCCAGCATTTT.

The chain carries TRBV7-9 and TRBJ1-6; no firm D call. Per the germline V gene, CDR1 is SEHNR and CDR2 is FQNEAQ (reference sequence). Trimming removed 7 bases at V and 10 bases at J, with 11 bases between. The CDR3 covers 12 residues. The CDR3: CASTGEVSPLHF. CDR3 DNA sequence: TGTGCCAGCACCGGGGAAGTCTCACCCCTCCACTTT.

The rearrangement links TRBV7-9 to TRBJ1-5; 7 bases map to TRBD1. Trimming at V came to 4 bases and at J to 3 bases, leaving 9 bases not matched to a gene. The CDR3 totals 16 residues. Looked up from germline, CDR1 is SEHNR and CDR2 is FQNEAQ (reference sequence). CDR3 loop: CASSSENRGNNQPQHF. CDR3 in DNA: TGTGCCAGCAGCTCAGAAAACAGGGGCAACAATCAGCCCCAGCATTTT.

The chain recombines TRBV6-9 with TRBJ1-5, with 7 bases lining up with TRBD1. The CDR3 is made up of 17 amino acids. Germline V CDR1 and CDR2: MNHGY, SVAAGI. The junction had 11 bases not matched to a gene; V was cut back by 6 bases and J by 0 bases. CDR3 in amino acids: CASSTGAGGGSNQPQHF. Written as DNA, the CDR3 is TGTGCCAGCAGCACGGGGGCAGGGGGAGGTAGCAATCAGCCCCAGCATTTT.

The chain has TRBV18 and TRBJ2-7; D remains unclear. The CDR3 contains 12 residues. From germline, CDR1 is KGHSH and CDR2 LQKENI. V was cut by 3 bases and J by 0 bases, with 3 bases left in between. The CDR3 reads CASSPSSYEQYF. The DNA of the CDR3 is TGTGCCAGCTCACCGAGCTCCTACGAGCAGTACTTC. The complete variable domain, with remaining parts taken from reference TRBV18 and TRBJ2-7, reads NAGVMQNPRHLVRRRGQEARLRCSPMKGHSHVYWYRQLPEEGLKFMVYLQKENIIDESGMPKERFSAEFPKEGPSILRIQQVVRGDSAAYFCASSPSSYEQYFGPGTRLTVT.

The genes are TRBV24-1 and TRBJ2-3, with 10 bases matching TRBD2. J gave up 2 bases and V 7 bases, and 8 bases lay outside the gene matches. CDR1 is KGHDR and CDR2 is SFDVKD in the germline V gene. The CDR3 sequence is 16 residues long. This chain's CDR3 is CATSSRTSGNTDTQYF. DNA for the CDR3: TGTGCCACCAGCAGTCGGACTAGCGGAAACACAGATACGCAGTATTTT.

The count of this clone is one. The V and J genes are TRBV7-2 and TRBJ1-1; the D gene is possibly TRBD1 (5 bases). Germline-derived CDR1 and CDR2 are SGHTA and FQGNSA. V gave up 5 bases and J gave up 1 base, with 14 bases separating them. The CDR3 sequence is 15 residues long. CDR3 sequence: CASSLDTARNTEAFF. Written as DNA, the CDR3 is TGTGCCAGCAGCCTGGACACAGCAAGGAACACTGAAGCTTTCTTT.

This sequence joins TRBV30 and TRBJ2-3; 10 bases map to TRBD2. The ends lost 7 bases at V and 4 bases at J; junction bases unmatched: 8. The germline gives CDR1 GTSNPN, CDR2 SVGIG (reference sequence). The CDR3 spans 14 residues. CDR3 nucleotide sequence: TGTGCCTCTAGCGGGGGAGGGGTGGCAGATACGCAGTATTTT. It codes for CASSGGGVADTQYF.

The J gene is TRBJ1-1, the V gene TRBV28, with 11 bases lining up with TRBD1. The CDR3 spans 16 residues. V was clipped by 6 bases and J by 2 bases; unmatched bases: 8. CDR1 is MDHEN and CDR2 is SYDVKM in the germline V gene. In nucleotides, the CDR3 is TGTGCCAGCAGCCGGACAGGGGGCTTGAAAAACACTGAAGCTTTCTTT. Translation: CASSRTGGLKNTEAFF. Together with reference TRBV28 and TRBJ1-1, the CDR3 gives the full variable domain: DVKVTQSSRYLVKRTGEKVFLECVQDMDHENMFWYRQDPGLGLRLIYFSYDVKMKEKGDIPEGYSVSREKKERFSLILESASTNQTSMYLCASSRTGGLKNTEAFFGQGTRLTVV.